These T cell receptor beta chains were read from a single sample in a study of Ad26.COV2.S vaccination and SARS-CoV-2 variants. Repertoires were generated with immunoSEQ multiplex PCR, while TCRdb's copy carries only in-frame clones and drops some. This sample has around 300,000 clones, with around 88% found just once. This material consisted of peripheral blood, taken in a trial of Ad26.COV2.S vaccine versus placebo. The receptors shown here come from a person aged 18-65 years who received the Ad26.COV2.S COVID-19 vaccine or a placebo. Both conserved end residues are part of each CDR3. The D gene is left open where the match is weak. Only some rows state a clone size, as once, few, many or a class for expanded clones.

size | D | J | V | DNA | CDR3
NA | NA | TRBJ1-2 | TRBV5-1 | TGCGCCAGCAGCTTGGGGAGTGGTCCGCACCATGGCTACACCTTC | CASSLGSGPHHGYTF
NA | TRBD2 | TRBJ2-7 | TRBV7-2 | TGTGCCAGCAGCTTAGTGAGCGGGGGAACGGGGGAGCAGTACTTC | CASSLVSGGTGEQYF
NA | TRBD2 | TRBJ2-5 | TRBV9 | TGTGCCAGCAGCGACAAGACTAGCGGAGTTTTAGAGACCCAGTACTTC | CASSDKTSGVLETQYF
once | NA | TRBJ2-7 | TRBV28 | TGTGCCAGCAGTTCCAGTGGGGCTGCGGCCCTCCACGAGCAGTACTTC | CASSSSGAAALHEQYF
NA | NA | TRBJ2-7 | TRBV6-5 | TGTGCCAGCAGGGATTATCCGATAGCGGCCTACGAGCAGTACTTC | CASRDYPIAAYEQYF
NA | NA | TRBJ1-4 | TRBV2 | TGTGCCAGCAGTGAAGGGGCAGGTTACGGTGAAAAACTGTTTTTT | CASSEGAGYGEKLFF
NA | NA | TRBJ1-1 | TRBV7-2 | TGTGCCAGCAGTTTACAGGGCTTCCGAGGGAACACTGAAGCTTTCTTT | CASSLQGFRGNTEAFF
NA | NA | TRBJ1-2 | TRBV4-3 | TGCGCCAGCAGCCGAACACTTAACTATGGCTACACCTTC | CASSRTLNYGYTF
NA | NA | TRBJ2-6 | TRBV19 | TGTGCCAGTAGTCCTCTGATTAACGTCCCTGGGGCCAACGTCCTGACTTTC | CASSPLINVPGANVLTF
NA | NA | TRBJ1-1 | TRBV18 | TGTGCCAGCTCACGCACGGACACTCTGAACACTGAAGCTTTCTTT | CASSRTDTLNTEAFF
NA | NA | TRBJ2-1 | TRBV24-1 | TGTGCCACCAGTGGCATAGGGGTTTACAATGAGCAGTTCTTC | CATSGIGVYNEQFF
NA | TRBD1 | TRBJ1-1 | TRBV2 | TGTGCCAGCAGTGAGGGGACAGGAATGAACACTGAAGCTTTCTTT | CASSEGTGMNTEAFF
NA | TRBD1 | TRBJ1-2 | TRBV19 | TGTGCCAGTAGGAAACAGGGGGACGGCTACACCTTC | CASRKQGDGYTF
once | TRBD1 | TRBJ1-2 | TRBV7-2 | TGTGCCAGCAGCCCCGGTCAGGGGGAATTTGGCTACACCTTC | CASSPGQGEFGYTF
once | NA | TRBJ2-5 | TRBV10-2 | TGCGCCAGTTCCGGGCCACAAGAGACCCAGTACTTC | CASSGPQETQYF
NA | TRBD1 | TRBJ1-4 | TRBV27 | TGTGCCAGCAGCCTGGACAGGGTGGGTGAAAAACTGTTTTTT | CASSLDRVGEKLFF
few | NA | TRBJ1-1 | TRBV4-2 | TGTGCCAGCAGCCAAGCTTTAGGAGGCGGCACTGAAGCTTTCTTT | CASSQALGGGTEAFF
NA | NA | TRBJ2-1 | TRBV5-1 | TGCGCCAGCAGCCCCGGTCCTAGCTCCTACAATGAGCAGTTCTTC | CASSPGPSSYNEQFF
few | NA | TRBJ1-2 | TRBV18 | TGTGCCAGCTCACCTATTAACAGGGATGACTATGGCTACACCTTC | CASSPINRDDYGYTF
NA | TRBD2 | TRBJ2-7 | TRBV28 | TGTGCCAGCAGCCAAGCGGGAGCCAACTACGAGCAGTACTTC | CASSQAGANYEQYF
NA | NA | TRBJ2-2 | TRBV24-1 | TGTGCCACCAGTGAAGGAGGAAACACCGGGGAGCTGTTTTTT | CATSEGGNTGELFF
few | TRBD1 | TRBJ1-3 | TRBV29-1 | TGCAGCGTAGGGACAGGGAGCGGAAACACCATATATTTT | CSVGTGSGNTIYF
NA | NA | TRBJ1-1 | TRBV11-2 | TGTGCCAGCAGTTTATGGGGGACTGAAGCTTTCTTT | CASSLWGTEAFF
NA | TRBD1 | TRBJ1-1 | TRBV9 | TGTGCCAGCACAAGAGGACAGGGGATAAGCACTGAAGCTTTCTTT | CASTRGQGISTEAFF
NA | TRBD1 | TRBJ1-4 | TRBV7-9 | TGTGCCAGCAGCCCTTCCGGGACAGGGGGGGAAAAACTGTTTTTT | CASSPSGTGGEKLFF
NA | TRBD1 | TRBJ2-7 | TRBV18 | TGTGCCAGCTCACCGGGACAGGGGGAAGAGCAGTACTTC | CASSPGQGEEQYF
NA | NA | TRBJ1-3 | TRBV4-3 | TGCGCCAGCAGCCGCGACGGTCGGGCCTCTGGAAACACCATATATTTT | CASSRDGRASGNTIYF
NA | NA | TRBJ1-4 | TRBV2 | TGTGCCAGCAGTGCTGGACAGAGGCATGAAAAACTGTTTTTT | CASSAGQRHEKLFF
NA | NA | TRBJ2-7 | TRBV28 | TGTGCCAGCACCCTCCGGGACTCCCCCTACGAGCAGTACTTC | CASTLRDSPYEQYF
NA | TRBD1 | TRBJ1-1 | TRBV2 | TGTGCCAGGAGAACCCGACAGGGGAACTCCATGAACACTGAAGCTTTCTTT | CARRTRQGNSMNTEAFF
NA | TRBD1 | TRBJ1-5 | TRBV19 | TGTGCCAGTACCCCCCTACAGGGGGATCAGCCCCAGCATTTT | CASTPLQGDQPQHF
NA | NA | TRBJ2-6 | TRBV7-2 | TGTGCCAGCAGCTTTCAGCCTATCCTCTCTGGGGCCAACGTCCTGACTTTC | CASSFQPILSGANVLTF
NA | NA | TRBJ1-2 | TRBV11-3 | TGTGCCAGCAGCTGGACGCTAGACTATGGCTACACCTTC | CASSWTLDYGYTF
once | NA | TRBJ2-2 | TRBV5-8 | TGTGCCAGCAGCCCAGACAGGTTAACGGAATACACCGGGGAGCTGTTTTTT | CASSPDRLTEYTGELFF
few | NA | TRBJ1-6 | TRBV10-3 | TGTGCCATCAGGGGGACGGGGAATTCACCCCTCCACTTT | CAIRGTGNSPLHF
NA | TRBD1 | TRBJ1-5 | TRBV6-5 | TGTGCCAGCAGAAGGGACAGAAAAAGTCAGCCCCAGCATTTT | CASRRDRKSQPQHF
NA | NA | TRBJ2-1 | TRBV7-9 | TGTGCCAGCAGCCCTAATGGGACCATCTACAATGAGCAGTTCTTC | CASSPNGTIYNEQFF
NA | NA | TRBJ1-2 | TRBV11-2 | TGTGCCAGCAGCGCCGGGGCCGTATATGGCTACACCTTC | CASSAGAVYGYTF
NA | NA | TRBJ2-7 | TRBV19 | TGTGCCAGTAGTATGGGAGGACTTATAACCTACGAGCAGTACTTC | CASSMGGLITYEQYF
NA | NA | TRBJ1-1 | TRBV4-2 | TGTGCCAGCAGCCAAGAAGTCCAGGCCCAGAACACTGAAGCTTTCTTT | CASSQEVQAQNTEAFF
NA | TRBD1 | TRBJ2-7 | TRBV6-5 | TGTGCCAGCAGTAGACAGGGTTTCCCCTACGAGCAGTACTTC | CASSRQGFPYEQYF
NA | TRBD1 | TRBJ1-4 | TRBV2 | TGTGCCAGCAGTCCCGACAGGGGTAATGAAAAACTGTTTTTT | CASSPDRGNEKLFF
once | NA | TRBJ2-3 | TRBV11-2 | TGTGCCAGCAGCTTCCGACTAGTACCAGATACGCAGTATTTT | CASSFRLVPDTQYF
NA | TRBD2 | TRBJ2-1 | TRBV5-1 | TGCGCCAGCAGCCCCGGGACTAGCGGGGGGGCCCCCTTTAGCTCCTACAATGAGCAGTTCTTC | CASSPGTSGGAPFSSYNEQFF
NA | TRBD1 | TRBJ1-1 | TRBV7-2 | TGTGCCAGCAGCCAAGGACAGGGGTGGGGCACTGAAGCTTTCTTT | CASSQGQGWGTEAFF
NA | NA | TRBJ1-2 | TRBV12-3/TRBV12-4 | TGTGCCAGCAGTTTAATGGGGGGCTACACCTTC | CASSLMGGYTF
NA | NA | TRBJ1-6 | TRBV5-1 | TGCGCCAGCAGCTTGAACTCCCTAGGTACCTCAAATTCACCCCTCCACTTT | CASSLNSLGTSNSPLHF
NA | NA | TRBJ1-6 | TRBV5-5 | TGTGCCAGCAGCTCTTTAACAGGCGCCCTTAATTCACCCCTCCACTTT | CASSSLTGALNSPLHF
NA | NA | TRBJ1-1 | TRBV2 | TGTGCCAGCAGTGAAGACAGAAACACTGAAGCTTTCTTT | CASSEDRNTEAFF
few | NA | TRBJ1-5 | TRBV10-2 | TGCGCCAGCAGTGAGAGGGTTGGGGGCAATCAGCCCCAGCATTTT | CASSERVGGNQPQHF
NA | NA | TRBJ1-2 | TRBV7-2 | TGTGCCAGCAGCTTCAACTATGGCTACACCTTC | CASSFNYGYTF
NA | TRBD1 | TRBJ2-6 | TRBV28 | TGTGCCAGCAGTTTATTCTCCGGGACAGGGTTCTCTGGGGCCAACGTCCTGACTTTC | CASSLFSGTGFSGANVLTF
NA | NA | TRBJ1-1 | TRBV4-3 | TGCGCCAGCAGCGAGCGGAAGAAGCTCGACGGCACTGAAGCTTTCTTT | CASSERKKLDGTEAFF
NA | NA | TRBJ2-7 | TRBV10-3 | TGTGCCATCAGTGACAGCTACGAGCAGTACTTC | CAISDSYEQYF
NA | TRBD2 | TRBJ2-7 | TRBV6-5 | TGTGCCAGCAGCGGGAGGAGGGACGAGCAGTACTTC | CASSGRRDEQYF